Listed here is a single T cell receptor (beta chain). Its antigen is not identified. This sample was included in a study of cytomegalovirus exposure and HLA in healthy donors. Study-level background: Drawn from HLA-typed donors, tens of millions of unique TCRs were held in an early data release. Study observations and caveats: In a later analysis, several top co-occurrence clusters appeared linked to parvovirus B19, influenza, CMV and Epstein-Barr virus. A later analysis found most CMV-associated TCR beta chains apparently HLA-restricted. Generally TCR sequences proved uncommon, though certain public TCRs appeared in numerous donors.

Amplification used 60 Vbeta primers and 13 Jbeta primers. Sequencing was performed with immunoSEQ multiplex PCR; in TCRdb, only in-frame clones are kept and a portion is missing. The sample lists some 180,000 clones; approximately 82% were seen once. The CDR3 consists of 14 residues. Deletions cut 4 bases from V and 4 bases from J, with 11 bases between. Germline loops: CDR1 LGHNA, CDR2 YSLEER. V usage is TRBV4-3 and J usage is TRBJ1-3, with D unclear. This receptor was taken from a man aged 35 to 55 in good health and CMV-seropositive. The sequenced sample consisted of PBMCs. The CDR3 spells CASSPDAGGNTIYF. The CDR3 nucleotides read TGCGCCAGCAGCCCCGACGCGGGGGGAAACACCATATATTTT.